This T cell receptor (beta chain) was captured in a study of blood T cell repertoires in COVID-19. Germline lookup yields CDR1 LGHDT and CDR2 YNNKEL (reference sequence). V shed 5 bases and J shed 11 bases, with 16 bases lying between them. The CDR3 is 14 amino acids. Clones were read by immunoSEQ multiplex PCR, and TCRdb kept only the in-frame ones, dropping some. The table has about 59,000 clones, 85% to 90% seen once. The sequencing sample was made of peripheral blood. This clonotype was obtained from an elderly woman with active COVID-19. The chain carries TRBV3-1 (or the pseudogene TRBV3-2) and TRBJ1-6; TRBD1 might be the D (5 bases). The CDR3 sequence: CASSNPGLRTPLHF. CDR3 coding DNA: TGTGCCAGCAGCAACCCGGGACTTCGGACACCCCTCCACTTT.